This T cell receptor beta chain comes out of a study of T cell responses to AZD1222 COVID-19 vaccine. Findings of the study overall: Clonal diversity may have been underestimated, and the donors were mostly white British, with more females than males. Recipients of AZD1222 seropositive at baseline numbered only five or six. Elevations in Spike-specific TCR breadth and depth followed administration of two AZD1222 doses.

The data were produced by immunoSEQ multiplex PCR, yet TCRdb's version contains in-frame clones alone and is incomplete. The sample shows 150,000 to 200,000 clones, roughly 90% of them seen only once. Comments on this clone: Its specificity is not known.

Sequencing used peripheral blood, obtained 28 days after the second AZD1222 dose. The TCR comes from an adult who received the AZD1222 COVID-19 vaccine.

CDR3 DNA sequence: TGTGCCAGCAGCTTGGGGGACAGGGAACCCCAGCATTTT. Translating it yields CASSLGDREPQHF. This chain links TRBV5-5 with TRBJ1-5; 9 bases align to TRBD1. Germline V gene data show CDR1 as SGHKS and CDR2 as YYEKEE (reference sequence). This CDR3 has 13 residues. The V and J ends lost 0 bases and 10 bases, in that order; junction bases with no gene match: 2.